What follows are 25 T cell receptor beta chains derived from one specimen sequenced in a study of blood T cell repertoires in COVID-19. Measured with immunoSEQ multiplex PCR; TCRdb has only the in-frame clones, and not every one. The table has 200,000 to 250,000 clones, around 90% seen once. Sequencing was performed on PBMCs or T cells enriched from blood (not recorded which). These receptors were collected from a woman in her twenties or thirties who had been exposed to COVID-19.

This chain joins TRBV6-1 and TRBJ2-5, with a possible D match to TRBD2 (5 bases). The CDR3 length is 14 residues. Germline V gene data show CDR1 as MNHNS and CDR2 as SASEGT. The ends were cut back, 1 base at V and 7 bases at J, with 13 bases in the middle. Here the CDR3 DNA reads TGTGCCAGCAGTGAAGGAGCAGGTCGGGGGACCCAGTACTTC. Translation: CASSEGAGRGTQYF.

The rearrangement links TRBV7-3 to TRBJ2-4; D not certain. The CDR3 runs 15 residues. V lost 2 bases, J lost 3 bases, and 11 bases lay in between. Germline lookup yields CDR1 SGHTA and CDR2 FQGTGA. The DNA for the CDR3 is TGTGCCAGCAGCTTACCGCCGGTTGGCAAAAACATTCAGTACTTC. Its translation: CASSLPPVGKNIQYF.

The rearrangement links TRBV11-2 to TRBJ2-7; 7 nucleotides agree with TRBD1. CDR1 and CDR2 from the germline V gene are SGHAT and FQNNGV. The trim removed 4 bases at V and 1 base at J, leaving 16 bases unmatched. This CDR3 is built from 18 residues. CDR3 amino acids: CASSSRFQWDSDSYEQYF. The DNA of the CDR3 is TGTGCCAGCAGCTCGCGGTTCCAGTGGGACAGCGATTCCTACGAGCAGTACTTC.

V usage is TRBV27 and J usage is TRBJ1-2, with TRBD1 matching 9 bases. V was pared by 5 bases and J by 7 bases, with 11 bases of the junction left unmatched. CDR3 length: 15 amino acids. Per the germline V gene, CDR1 is MNHEY and CDR2 is SMNVEV (reference sequence). The CDR3 sequence is CASSPLPGQGSGYTF. The CDR3 DNA is TGTGCCAGCAGTCCACTTCCGGGACAGGGCTCTGGCTACACCTTC.

The CDR3 bases are TGCAGTGCTAGTATGGCGGGAGGAGGTGACGGGGAGCTGTTTTTT. Its protein product is CSASMAGGGDGELFF. The gene calls are TRBV20-1 and TRBJ2-2, with 8 bases that match TRBD2. The ends lost 3 bases at V and 7 bases at J; junction bases unmatched: 10. The CDR3 runs to 15 residues. The germline V gene encodes CDR1 DFQATT and CDR2 SNEGSKA (reference sequence).

This chain joins TRBV5-1 and TRBJ1-3, with a weak D call TRBD1 (6 bases). CDR1 and CDR2 from the germline V gene are SGHRS and YFSETQ. CDR3 length: 17 amino acids. V lost 4 bases and J 0 bases, leaving 17 bases between the germline ends. This CDR3 reads CASSREAGQNSGNTIYF. In DNA, the CDR3 is TGCGCCAGCAGCCGGGAAGCCGGACAGAACTCTGGAAACACCATATATTTT.

This rearrangement joins TRBV10-1 to TRBJ2-5; TRBD2 aligns across 10 bases. The trim removed 8 bases at V and 5 bases at J, leaving 8 bases unmatched. This CDR3 is 14 amino acids long. Germline V gene sequence: CDR1 WNHNN, CDR2 SYGVQD (reference sequence). CDR3 DNA sequence: TGCGCCAGCTCAACTAGCGGGAACGCGGAGACCCAGTACTTC. It codes for CASSTSGNAETQYF.

This clone came up a few times. The J gene is TRBJ1-5, the V gene TRBV5-4; D unresolved. The V and J ends lost 1 base and 2 bases respectively, with 10 bases between them. This CDR3 has 15 residues. CDR1 SGHNT and CDR2 YYREEE come from the germline V gene (reference sequence). CDR3 DNA: TGTGCCAGCAGCTTGTATCCCGGAGGCAATCAGCCCCAGCATTTT. It encodes CASSLYPGGNQPQHF.

The chain has TRBV5-1 and TRBJ2-7; 8 nucleotides line up with TRBD1. The V gene end was trimmed by 4 bases and the J gene end by 7 bases; junction bases not matched to a gene: 10. The CDR3 has 14 residues. The germline V gene has CDR1 SGHRS and CDR2 YFSETQ. The CDR3 region has the DNA TGCGCCAGCAGCCAAACAGGGGGTAGAACAGAGCAGTACTTC. It encodes CASSQTGGRTEQYF.

V and J are TRBV4-1 and TRBJ2-2; a possible D gene is TRBD1 (6 bases). The CDR3 sequence is 16 residues long. CDR1 and CDR2 from the germline V gene are MGHRA and YSYEKL. Trimming cost V 3 bases and J 5 bases, with 16 bases left between them. This CDR3 reads CASSHLPTGKTGELFF. The CDR3 nucleotides read TGCGCCAGCAGCCATCTTCCTACAGGGAAAACCGGGGAGCTGTTTTTT.

The chain links TRBV18 to TRBJ2-3, with D possibly matching TRBD1 (6 bases). The V gene lost 5 bases and the J gene lost 10 bases, with 13 bases spanning the gap. Per germline, CDR1 KGHSH and CDR2 LQKENI. The CDR3 sequence is 12 residues long. CDR3 in amino acids: CASSADAGAQYF. CDR3 coding DNA: TGTGCCAGCTCAGCCGACGCAGGGGCGCAGTATTTT. Full variable domain (missing parts from reference TRBV18 and TRBJ2-3): NAGVMQNPRHLVRRRGQEARLRCSPMKGHSHVYWYRQLPEEGLKFMVYLQKENIIDESGMPKERFSAEFPKEGPSILRIQQVVRGDSAAYFCASSADAGAQYFGPGTRLTVL.

The chain is built from TRBV15 and TRBJ2-3; tentative D call: TRBD2 (6 bases). The CDR3 loop spans 17 amino acids. The germline gives CDR1 LNHNV, CDR2 YYDKDF (reference sequence). V was pared by 5 bases and J by 1 base, with 19 bases between. CDR3 bases: TGTGCCACCAGCCAAGAGTGGGCGGCGGGGCGCACAGATACGCAGTATTTT. This encodes CATSQEWAAGRTDTQYF. Looking up the rest from reference TRBV15 and TRBJ2-3 gives the full variable domain: DAMVIQNPRYQVTQFGKPVTLSCSQTLNHNVMYWYQQKSSQAPKLLFHYYDKDFNNEADTPDNFQSRRPNTSFCFLDIRSPGLGDTAMYLCATSQEWAAGRTDTQYFGPGTRLTVL.

The V call is TRBV25-1, the J call TRBJ2-7, with TRBD2 matching 8 bases. J was trimmed by 3 bases and V by 0 bases; bases with no gene match: 1. This CDR3 has 14 residues. Germline V lookup: CDR1 MGHDK, CDR2 SYGVNS. The CDR3 nucleotides are TGTGCCAGCAGTGAATACGGGAGGGACTACGAGCAGTACTTC. This codes for CASSEYGRDYEQYF.

This clone appeared once. CDR3 residues: CASSDRAEQGETQYF. For the CDR3, the DNA is TGTGCCAGTAGTGACCGGGCAGAGCAGGGAGAGACCCAGTACTTC. The chain joins TRBV19 to TRBJ2-5; possible D gene TRBD1, 5 bases. CDR1 and CDR2 from the germline V gene are LNHDA and SQIVND (reference sequence). The length of the CDR3 is 15 residues. With 5 bases removed from V and 4 bases from J, the gap between germline ends came to 17 bases. The full variable domain, in which reference TRBV19 and TRBJ2-5 provide the parts outside the CDR3, is DGGITQSPKYLFRKEGQNVTLSCEQNLNHDAMYWYRQDPGQGLRLIYYSQIVNDFQKGDIAEGYSVSREKKESFPLTVTSAQKNPTAFYLCASSDRAEQGETQYFGPGTRLLVL.

The chain combines TRBV19 with TRBJ1-1; D might be TRBD1 (6 bases). Deletions cut 0 bases from V and 1 base from J, with 18 bases between. The CDR3 consists of 18 residues. Germline V CDR1 and CDR2: LNHDA, SQIVND (reference sequence). This CDR3 reads CASSIDQGLMLRNTEAFF. DNA of the CDR3: TGTGCCAGTAGTATAGATCAGGGGTTAATGCTTCGGAACACTGAAGCTTTCTTT.

This clone was recorded many times. This chain links TRBV19 with TRBJ2-3; TRBD2 agrees at 14 bases. The CDR3 runs to 16 residues. The J segment lost 2 bases and the V segment lost 9 bases, leaving 7 bases of the junction unmatched. Germline CDR1 is LNHDA and CDR2 is SQIVND (reference sequence). CDR3 DNA: TGTGCCAGCCGGACTAGCGGGAGGTCCCTCACAGATACGCAGTATTTT. Its translation is CASRTSGRSLTDTQYF.

The CDR3 loop reads CASRTDWKNEKLFF. Written as DNA, the CDR3 is TGTGCCAGCAGGACGGACTGGAAGAATGAAAAACTGTTTTTT. The chain couples TRBV28 to TRBJ1-4; no reliable D call. V shed 6 bases and J shed 5 bases, with 13 bases lying between them. CDR1 is MDHEN, CDR2 SYDVKM, per germline. There are 14 residues in the CDR3.

The chain joins TRBV25-1 to TRBJ1-1; D is undetermined. The germline V gene encodes CDR1 MGHDK and CDR2 SYGVNS. V was pared by 5 bases and J by 4 bases, with 11 bases between. This CDR3 is built from 13 residues. CDR3: CASSLPGGTEAFF. CDR3 sequence (DNA): TGTGCCAGCAGTCTACCGGGAGGCACTGAAGCTTTCTTT. The full variable domain, in which reference TRBV25-1 and TRBJ1-1 provide the parts outside the CDR3, is EADIYQTPRYLVIGTGKKITLECSQTMGHDKMYWYQQDPGMELHLIHYSYGVNSTEKGDLSSESTVSRIRTEHFPLTLESARPSHTSQYLCASSLPGGTEAFFGQGTRLTVV.

The rearrangement links TRBV6-5 to TRBJ1-5, with 7 bases lining up with TRBD1. This CDR3 is built from 14 residues. With V trimmed by 6 bases and J by 1 base, 3 bases remained unmatched. Germline V lookup: CDR1 MNHEY, CDR2 SVGAGI. The CDR3 is CASSRGLSNQPQHF. Written as DNA, the CDR3 is TGTGCCAGCAGCAGGGGGTTGAGCAATCAGCCCCAGCATTTT.

V is TRBV4-1 and J is TRBJ1-4, with 8 bases identical to TRBD1. The CDR3 consists of 15 residues. CDR1 is MGHRA and CDR2 is YSYEKL in the germline V gene. V was pared by 4 bases and J by 8 bases, with 9 bases of the junction left unmatched. The CDR3 DNA follows: TGCGCCAGCAGCCCAGGGGGCTGGGTGGAAGAAAAACTGTTTTTT. Its protein is CASSPGGWVEEKLFF.

The genes are TRBV3-1 (or the pseudogene TRBV3-2) and TRBJ1-2, with 8 bases fitting TRBD1. The junction had 19 bases not matched to a gene; V was cut back by 3 bases and J by 7 bases. Germline lookup yields CDR1 LGHDT and CDR2 YNNKEL (reference sequence). The CDR3 loop spans 18 amino acids. CDR3 protein: CASSQTGLGGQAGIGYTF. In DNA, the CDR3 is TGTGCCAGCAGCCAGACAGGCTTGGGGGGACAGGCAGGTATTGGCTACACCTTC.

The V gene is TRBV19, the J gene TRBJ1-4; TRBD1 aligns across 8 bases. The CDR3 spans 15 residues. V shed 5 bases, J shed 4 bases, and the junction held 6 bases outside the gene matches. CDR1 and CDR2 from the germline V gene are LNHDA and SQIVND (reference sequence). CDR3 sequence (DNA): TGTGCCAGTAGTTTGACAGGGGCCGGTAATGAAAAACTGTTTTTT. It is translated as CASSLTGAGNEKLFF.

The genes are TRBV5-1 and TRBJ2-3, with a possible D match to TRBD2 (5 bases). Germline assignment: CDR1 SGHRS and CDR2 YFSETQ. Trimming cost V 0 bases and J 3 bases, with 11 bases left between them. The CDR3 length is 15 residues. As DNA, the CDR3 is TGCGCCAGCAGCTTGGGTGGCGGGCTTACAGATACGCAGTATTTT. Translating gives CASSLGGGLTDTQYF.

The chain uses TRBV5-4 and TRBJ1-1; 7 bases are a match to TRBD1. Per the germline V gene, CDR1 is SGHNT and CDR2 is YYREEE (reference sequence). The trim removed 0 bases at V and 6 bases at J, leaving 5 bases unmatched. CDR3 length: 14 residues. CDR3 sequence: CASSLVDRVAEAFF. The CDR3 nucleotides read TGTGCCAGCAGCTTGGTCGACAGGGTCGCTGAAGCTTTCTTT.

J is TRBJ2-3 and V is TRBV5-4; 7 nucleotides align to TRBD2. The CDR3 consists of 15 residues. V trimming: 0 bases; J trimming: 6 bases; junction bases outside the gene matches: 7. The V gene's germline CDR1 is SGHNT and CDR2 YYREEE (reference sequence). The CDR3 DNA is TGTGCCAGCAGCTTGGCTCTAGGAGCGGGGGATACGCAGTATTTT. Translation gives CASSLALGAGDTQYF.